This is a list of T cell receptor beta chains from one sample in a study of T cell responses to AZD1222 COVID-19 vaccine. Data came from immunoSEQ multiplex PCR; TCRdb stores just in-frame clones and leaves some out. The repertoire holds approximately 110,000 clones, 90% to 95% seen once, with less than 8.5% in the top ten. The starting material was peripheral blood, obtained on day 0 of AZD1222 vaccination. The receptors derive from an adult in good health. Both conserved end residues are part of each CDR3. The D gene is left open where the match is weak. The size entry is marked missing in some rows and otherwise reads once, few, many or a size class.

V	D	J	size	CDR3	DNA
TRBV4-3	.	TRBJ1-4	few	CASSPASLATNEKLFF	TGCGCCAGCAGCCCTGCTTCGTTAGCAACTAATGAAAAACTGTTTTTT
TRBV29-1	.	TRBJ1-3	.	CSVEATGGSGNTIYF	TGCAGCGTTGAAGCCACCGGGGGCTCTGGAAACACCATATATTTT
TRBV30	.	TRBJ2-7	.	CAWSRPGQEYF	TGTGCCTGGAGCCGACCGGGACAAGAGTACTTC
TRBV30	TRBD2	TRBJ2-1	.	CACAAGVEQFF	TGTGCCTGTGCGGCGGGAGTTGAGCAGTTCTTC
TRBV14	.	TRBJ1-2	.	CASSLVRGGGYTF	TGTGCCAGCAGCTTAGTCAGGGGTGGTGGCTACACCTTC
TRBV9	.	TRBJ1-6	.	CASSVAGSSPLHF	TGTGCCAGCAGCGTAGCTGGGAGCTCACCCCTCCACTTT
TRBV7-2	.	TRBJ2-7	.	CASSLYRHSSYEQYF	TGTGCCAGCAGCTTATACCGACATAGCTCCTACGAGCAGTACTTC
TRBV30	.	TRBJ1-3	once	CAWSVGDNTIYF	TGTGCCTGGAGTGTAGGGGATAACACCATATATTTT
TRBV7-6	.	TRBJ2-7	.	CASSLDPGGYEQYF	TGTGCCAGCAGCTTAGATCCAGGCGGCTACGAGCAGTACTTC
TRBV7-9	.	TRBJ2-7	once	CASSSSAGREQYF	TGTGCCAGCAGCTCGTCCGCGGGCCGCGAGCAGTACTTC
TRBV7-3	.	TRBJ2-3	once	CASSRSAASTDTQYF	TGTGCCAGCAGCCGTAGCGCGGCTAGCACAGATACGCAGTATTTT
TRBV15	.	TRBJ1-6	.	CATSRDLLDTNSPLHF	TGTGCCACCAGCAGAGATTTGCTGGACACTAATTCACCCCTCCACTTT
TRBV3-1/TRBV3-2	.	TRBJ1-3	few	CASSPGYSAGNTIYF	TGTGCCAGCAGTCCAGGGTATTCGGCTGGAAACACCATATATTTT
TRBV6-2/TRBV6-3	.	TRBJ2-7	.	CASSYVARSYEQYF	TGTGCCAGCAGTTACGTCGCCAGATCCTACGAGCAGTACTTC
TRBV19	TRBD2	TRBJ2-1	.	CASSLTSGRPSSYNEQFF	TGTGCCAGTAGCCTGACTAGCGGGAGGCCTAGCTCCTACAATGAGCAGTTCTTC
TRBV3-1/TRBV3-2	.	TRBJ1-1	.	CASSQINTEAFF	TGTGCCAGCAGCCAAATCAACACTGAAGCTTTCTTT
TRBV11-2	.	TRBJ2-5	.	CASTPRVTQYF	TGTGCCAGCACCCCCCGGGTGACCCAGTACTTC
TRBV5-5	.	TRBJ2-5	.	CASSITTVPGTETQYF	TGTGCCAGCAGCATCACGACAGTCCCTGGGACAGAGACCCAGTACTTC
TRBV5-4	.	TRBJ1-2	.	CASSLQTNYGYTF	TGTGCCAGCAGCTTACAAACTAACTATGGCTACACCTTC
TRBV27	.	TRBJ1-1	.	CASSFRTDGSTEAFF	TGTGCCAGCAGTTTCCGGACAGACGGGAGCACTGAAGCTTTCTTT
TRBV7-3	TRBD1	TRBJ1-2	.	CASSEQGVGYTF	TGTGCCAGCAGCGAACAGGGGGTTGGCTACACCTTC
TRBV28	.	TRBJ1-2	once	CASSLSGASRYTF	TGTGCCAGCAGTTTATCGGGGGCCTCCCGCTACACCTTC
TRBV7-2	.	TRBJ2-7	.	CASSLASSYEQYF	TGTGCCAGCAGCTTGGCTAGCTCCTACGAGCAGTACTTC
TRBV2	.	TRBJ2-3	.	CASQVGTLPDTQYF	TGTGCCAGCCAGGTGGGGACACTTCCAGATACGCAGTATTTT
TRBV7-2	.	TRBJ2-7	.	CASSFLQAAYEQYF	TGTGCCAGCAGCTTCTTGCAGGCCGCCTACGAGCAGTACTTC
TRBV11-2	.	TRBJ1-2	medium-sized	CASSLAGSANYGYTF	TGTGCCAGCAGCTTAGCAGGCAGCGCGAACTATGGCTACACCTTC
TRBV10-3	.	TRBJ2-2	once	CAISPQEGTGELFF	TGTGCCATCAGTCCCCAAGAGGGCACCGGGGAGCTGTTTTTT